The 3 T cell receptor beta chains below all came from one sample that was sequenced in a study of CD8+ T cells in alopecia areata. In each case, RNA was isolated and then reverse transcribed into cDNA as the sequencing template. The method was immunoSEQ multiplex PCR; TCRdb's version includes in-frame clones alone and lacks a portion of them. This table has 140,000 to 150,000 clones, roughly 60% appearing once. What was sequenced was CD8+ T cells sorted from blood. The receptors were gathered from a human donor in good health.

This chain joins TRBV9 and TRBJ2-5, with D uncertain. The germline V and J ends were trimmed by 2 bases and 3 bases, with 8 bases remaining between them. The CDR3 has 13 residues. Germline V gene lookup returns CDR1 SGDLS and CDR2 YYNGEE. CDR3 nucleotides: TGTGCCAGCAGCGTGGGTTACGAAGAGACCCAGTACTTC. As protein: CASSVGYEETQYF.

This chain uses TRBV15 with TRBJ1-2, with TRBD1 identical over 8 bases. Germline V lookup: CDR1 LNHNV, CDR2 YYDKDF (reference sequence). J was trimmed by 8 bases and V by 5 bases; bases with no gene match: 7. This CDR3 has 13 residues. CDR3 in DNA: TGTGCCACCAGCGACTCGACAGGGGTCGGCTACACCTTC. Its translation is CATSDSTGVGYTF.

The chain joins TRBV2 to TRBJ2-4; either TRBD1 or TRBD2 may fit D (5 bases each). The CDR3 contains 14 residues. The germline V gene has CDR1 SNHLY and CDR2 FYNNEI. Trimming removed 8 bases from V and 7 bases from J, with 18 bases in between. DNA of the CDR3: TGTGCCAGCCTCGAAGAGGGGTGGGGGAACATTCAGTACTTC. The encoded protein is CASLEEGWGNIQYF. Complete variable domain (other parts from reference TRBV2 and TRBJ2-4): EPEVTQTPSHQVTQMGQEVILRCVPISNHLYFYWYRQILGQKVEFLVSFYNNEISEKSEIFDDQFSVERPDGSNFTLKIRSTKLEDSAMYFCASLEEGWGNIQYFGAGTRLSVL.